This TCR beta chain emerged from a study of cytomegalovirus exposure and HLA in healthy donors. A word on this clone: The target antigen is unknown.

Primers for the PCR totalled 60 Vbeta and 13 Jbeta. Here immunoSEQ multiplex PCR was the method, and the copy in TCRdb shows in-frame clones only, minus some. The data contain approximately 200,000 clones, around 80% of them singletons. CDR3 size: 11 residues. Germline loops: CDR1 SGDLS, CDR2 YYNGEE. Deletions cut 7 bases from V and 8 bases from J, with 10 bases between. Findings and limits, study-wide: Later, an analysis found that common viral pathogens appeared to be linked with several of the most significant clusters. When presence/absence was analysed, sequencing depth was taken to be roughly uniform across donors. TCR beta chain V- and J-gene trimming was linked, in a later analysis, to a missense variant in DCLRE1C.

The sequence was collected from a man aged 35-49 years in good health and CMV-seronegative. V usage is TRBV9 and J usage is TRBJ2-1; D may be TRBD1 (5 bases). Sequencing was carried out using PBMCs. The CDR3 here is CASGWGHEQFF. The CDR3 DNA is TGTGCCAGCGGATGGGGCCATGAGCAGTTCTTC.